The rows below give T cell receptor beta chains drawn from one sample of a study of blood T cell repertoires in COVID-19. Sequencing used immunoSEQ multiplex PCR; TCRdb keeps in-frame clones, though not all of them. The sample yields about 150,000 clones, about four fifths seen once. The sequenced sample was peripheral blood. The receptors come from a man between 60 and 70 years old with acute or convalescent COVID-19. Both conserved end residues are part of each CDR3. A D gene is named only where the DNA matches it firmly. For some rows the clone size is stated as once, few or many, or as a class when expanded; others skip it.

cdr3_aa,cdr3_nt,clone_size,v_call,j_call,d_call
CASSPTASSYEQYF,TGTGCCAGCAGCCCGACAGCGAGCTCCTACGAGCAGTACTTC,few,TRBV25-1,TRBJ2-7,NA
CASSLGTGGFGPLHF,TGTGCCAGCAGCCTGGGGACAGGGGGATTTGGACCCCTCCACTTT,NA,TRBV7-8,TRBJ1-6,TRBD1
CASRFQGAGNQPQHF,TGTGCCAGTAGGTTCCAGGGGGCGGGAAATCAGCCCCAGCATTTT,few,TRBV27,TRBJ1-5,TRBD1
CASSENSFYGYTF,TGTGCCAGCAGCGAAAACAGTTTCTATGGCTACACCTTC,NA,TRBV7-2,TRBJ1-2,NA
CASSLRLASYNEQFF,TGCGCCAGCAGCTTACGACTAGCGTCCTACAATGAGCAGTTCTTC,NA,TRBV5-1,TRBJ2-1,TRBD2
CAISESITSGSFTGELFF,TGTGCCATCAGTGAGTCGATAACTAGCGGGAGTTTCACCGGGGAGCTGTTTTTT,NA,TRBV10-3,TRBJ2-2,TRBD2
CASSVEGQGATGNTIYF,TGTGCCAGCAGCGTAGAGGGACAGGGGGCCACTGGAAACACCATATATTTT,few,TRBV9,TRBJ1-3,TRBD1
CASSVVASGGKQFF,TGTGCCAGCAGCGTAGTGGCTAGCGGGGGGAAGCAGTTCTTC,NA,TRBV9,TRBJ2-1,TRBD2
CASSLGELNYGYTF,TGCGCCAGCAGCTTGGGCGAATTGAACTATGGCTACACCTTC,NA,TRBV5-1,TRBJ1-2,NA
CASSSHRTDTQYF,TGTGCCAGCAGCTCTCACAGAACAGATACGCAGTATTTT,once,TRBV7-2,TRBJ2-3,NA
CASSQNPPGILFGADTQYF,TGTGCCAGCAGCCAAAACCCCCCGGGGATCCTTTTCGGGGCAGATACGCAGTATTTT,NA,TRBV3-1/TRBV3-2,TRBJ2-3,NA
CASSLGYSYEQYF,TGTGCCAGCAGTCTCGGTTACTCCTACGAGCAGTACTTC,NA,TRBV6-5,TRBJ2-7,NA
CASSPRLLYEQYF,TGTGCCAGTAGTCCGCGATTATTGTACGAGCAGTACTTC,few,TRBV19,TRBJ2-7,NA
CASSLVGTGRNSPLHF,TGCGCCAGCAGCTTGGTGGGGACAGGGAGAAACTCACCCCTCCACTTT,NA,TRBV5-1,TRBJ1-6,TRBD1
CASSQEDRDNTEAFF,TGCGCCAGCAGCCAAGAGGACAGGGATAACACTGAAGCTTTCTTT,NA,TRBV4-3,TRBJ1-1,TRBD1
CASSFGQGARWYF,NA,NA,TRBV28,TRBJ2-7,NA
CASSQERSVSTDTQYF,TGCGCCAGCAGCCAAGAACGCAGCGTCAGCACAGATACGCAGTATTTT,NA,TRBV4-3,TRBJ2-3,NA
CASSVGASAQETQYF,TGTGCCAGCAGCGTAGGGGCTAGCGCGCAAGAGACCCAGTACTTC,NA,TRBV9,TRBJ2-5,NA
CATSEGTSTDTQYF,TGTGCCACCAGTGAGGGGACTAGCACAGATACGCAGTATTTT,once,TRBV24-1,TRBJ2-3,NA
CASSRSWGGGNQPQHF,TGTGCCAGCAGCCGTTCTTGGGGGGGCGGCAATCAGCCCCAGCATTTT,few,TRBV28,TRBJ1-5,NA
CASSQGNRADTEAFF,TGTGCCAGCAGCCAAGGCAACAGGGCGGACACTGAAGCTTTCTTT,NA,TRBV3-1/TRBV3-2,TRBJ1-1,NA
CASSQRGQVNEKLFF,TGTGCCAGCAGCCAGCGGGGACAGGTTAACGAAAAACTGTTTTTT,NA,TRBV7-8,TRBJ1-4,TRBD1
CAGGRLYNEQFF,TGTGCCGGCGGGAGGCTGTACAATGAGCAGTTCTTC,NA,TRBV6-5,TRBJ2-1,TRBD2
CASGQGRYEQYF,TGTGCCAGCGGACAGGGGCGCTACGAGCAGTACTTC,NA,TRBV18,TRBJ2-7,TRBD1
CASSRAGERETQYF,TGTGCCAGCAGCCGAGCGGGAGAGCGGGAGACCCAGTACTTC,NA,TRBV5-6,TRBJ2-5,TRBD2
CASGTGAARGDGYTF,TGTGCCAGCGGGACAGGGGCGGCGAGGGGGGATGGCTACACCTTC,few,TRBV28,TRBJ1-2,TRBD1
CASRQDRSGANVLTF,TGTGCCAGTCGACAGGATCGCTCTGGGGCCAACGTCCTGACTTTC,NA,TRBV27,TRBJ2-6,NA
CASSPGLASNEQFF,TGTGCCAGCAGCCCAGGACTAGCTAGTAATGAGCAGTTCTTC,once,TRBV3-1/TRBV3-2,TRBJ2-1,TRBD2
CASSPGWGVNTEAFF,TGTGCCAGCTCACCAGGTTGGGGGGTGAACACTGAAGCTTTCTTT,NA,TRBV18,TRBJ1-1,NA
CASSFDRGPQYF,TGTGCCAGCAGCTTTGACAGGGGGCCGCAGTATTTT,NA,TRBV7-9,TRBJ2-3,TRBD1
CASSLKLAGVEQYF,TGTGCCAGCAGTTTGAAACTAGCGGGAGTCGAGCAGTACTTC,NA,TRBV27,TRBJ2-7,TRBD2
CASSPGGSTDTQYF,TGCGCCAGCAGCCCTGGAGGGAGCACAGATACGCAGTATTTT,NA,TRBV5-1,TRBJ2-3,NA
CASEHRNTGELFF,TGTGCCAGCGAGCACAGGAACACCGGGGAGCTGTTTTTT,NA,TRBV7-9,TRBJ2-2,NA